Included here is one TCR beta chain sequence, with context. Its antigen remains unidentified. Overnight CMV lysate stimulation of fresh PBMCs defined donor CMV status by CD4+ IFNgamma. The CDR3 consists of 13 residues. Germline V gene lookup returns CDR1 LGHDT and CDR2 YNNKEL (reference sequence). V lost 8 bases and J lost 3, with 13 bases in between. The data were obtained in a study of naive and memory T cell subsets. Findings and limits, study-wide: Diversity fell and Gini index rose from naive through CM, EM, EMRA. In naive cells, over 90% of TCR sequences were seen only once.

Two oligonucleotides, mixed equimolar, formed the beta constant-region primer covering TRBC1 and TRBC2. Nested alpha and beta constant-region primers with the SP2 primer drove four PCR rounds on ligated cDNA. An oligonucleotide with the SP2 primer and a 12-nucleotide UMI was ligated to the cDNA 3' end. TCRdb re-analysed the UMI-ligation and nested PCR reads in MiXCR, keeping a single row per CDR3 protein. The profile shows around 110,000 distinct CDR3 sequences, around a third of them singletons. This clonotype was sampled from a human donor in good health. The sequencing sample was made of central memory CD4+ T cells from blood. V gene TRBV3-1 combines with J gene TRBJ2-5; D is ambiguous. The CDR3 is CASGKWNEETQYF. The CDR3 DNA is TGTGCCAGCGGGAAGTGGAACGAAGAGACCCAGTACTTC.